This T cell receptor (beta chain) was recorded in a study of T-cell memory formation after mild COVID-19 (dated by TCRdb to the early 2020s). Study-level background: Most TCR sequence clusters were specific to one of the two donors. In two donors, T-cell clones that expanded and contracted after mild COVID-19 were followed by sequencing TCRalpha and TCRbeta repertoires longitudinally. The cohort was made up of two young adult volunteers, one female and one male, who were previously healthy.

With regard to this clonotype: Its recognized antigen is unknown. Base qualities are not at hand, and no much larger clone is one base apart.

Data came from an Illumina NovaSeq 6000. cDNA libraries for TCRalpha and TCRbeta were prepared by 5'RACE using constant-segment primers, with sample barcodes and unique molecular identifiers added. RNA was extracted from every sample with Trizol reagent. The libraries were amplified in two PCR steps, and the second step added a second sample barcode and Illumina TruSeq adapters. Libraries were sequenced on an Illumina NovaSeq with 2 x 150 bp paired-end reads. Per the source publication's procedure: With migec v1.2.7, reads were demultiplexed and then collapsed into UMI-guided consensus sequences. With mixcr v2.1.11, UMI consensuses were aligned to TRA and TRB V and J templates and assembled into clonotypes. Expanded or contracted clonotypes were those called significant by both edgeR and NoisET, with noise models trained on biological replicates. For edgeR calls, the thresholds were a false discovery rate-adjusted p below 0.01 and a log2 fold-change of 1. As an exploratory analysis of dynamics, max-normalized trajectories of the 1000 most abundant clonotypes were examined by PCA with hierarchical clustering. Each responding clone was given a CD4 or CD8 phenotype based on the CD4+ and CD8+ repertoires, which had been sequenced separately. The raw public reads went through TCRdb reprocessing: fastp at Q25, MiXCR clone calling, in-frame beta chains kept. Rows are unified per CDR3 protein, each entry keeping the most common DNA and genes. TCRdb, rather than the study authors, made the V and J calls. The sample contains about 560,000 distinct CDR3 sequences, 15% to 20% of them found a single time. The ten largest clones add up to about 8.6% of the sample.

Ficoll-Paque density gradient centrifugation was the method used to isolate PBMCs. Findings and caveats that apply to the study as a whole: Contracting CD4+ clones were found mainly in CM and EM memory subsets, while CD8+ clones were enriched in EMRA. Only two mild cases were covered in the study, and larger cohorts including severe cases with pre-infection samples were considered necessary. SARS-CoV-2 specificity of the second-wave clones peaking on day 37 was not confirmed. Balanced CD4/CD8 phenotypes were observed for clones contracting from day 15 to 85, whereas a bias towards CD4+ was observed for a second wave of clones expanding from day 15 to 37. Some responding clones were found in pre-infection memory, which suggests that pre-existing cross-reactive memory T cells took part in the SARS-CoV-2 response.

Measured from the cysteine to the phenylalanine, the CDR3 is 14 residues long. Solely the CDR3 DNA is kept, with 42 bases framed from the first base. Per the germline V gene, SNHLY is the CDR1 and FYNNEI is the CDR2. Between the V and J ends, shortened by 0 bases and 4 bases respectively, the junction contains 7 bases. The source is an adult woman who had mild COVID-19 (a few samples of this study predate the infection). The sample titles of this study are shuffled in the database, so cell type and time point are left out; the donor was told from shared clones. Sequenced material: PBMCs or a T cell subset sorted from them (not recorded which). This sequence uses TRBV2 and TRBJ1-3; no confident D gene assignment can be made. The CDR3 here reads CASSEAVTGNTIYF. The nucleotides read TGTGCCAGCAGTGAAGCAGTGACGGGAAACACCATATATTTT.